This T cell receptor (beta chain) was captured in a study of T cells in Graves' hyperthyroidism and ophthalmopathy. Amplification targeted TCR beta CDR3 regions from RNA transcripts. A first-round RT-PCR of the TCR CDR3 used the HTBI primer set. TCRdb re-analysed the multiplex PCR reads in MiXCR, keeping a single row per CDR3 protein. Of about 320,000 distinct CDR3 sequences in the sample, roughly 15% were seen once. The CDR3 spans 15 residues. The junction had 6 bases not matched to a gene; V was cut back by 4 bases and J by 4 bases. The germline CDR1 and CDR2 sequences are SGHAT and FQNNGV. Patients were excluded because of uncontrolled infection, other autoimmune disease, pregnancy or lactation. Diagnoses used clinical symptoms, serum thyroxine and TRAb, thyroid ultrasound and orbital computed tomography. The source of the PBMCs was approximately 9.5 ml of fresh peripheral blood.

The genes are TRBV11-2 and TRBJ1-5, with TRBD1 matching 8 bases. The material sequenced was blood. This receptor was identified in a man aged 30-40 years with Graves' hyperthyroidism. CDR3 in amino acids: CASSSDWTGNQPQHF. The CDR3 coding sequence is TGTGCCAGCAGCTCGGACTGGACAGGGAATCAGCCCCAGCATTTT.